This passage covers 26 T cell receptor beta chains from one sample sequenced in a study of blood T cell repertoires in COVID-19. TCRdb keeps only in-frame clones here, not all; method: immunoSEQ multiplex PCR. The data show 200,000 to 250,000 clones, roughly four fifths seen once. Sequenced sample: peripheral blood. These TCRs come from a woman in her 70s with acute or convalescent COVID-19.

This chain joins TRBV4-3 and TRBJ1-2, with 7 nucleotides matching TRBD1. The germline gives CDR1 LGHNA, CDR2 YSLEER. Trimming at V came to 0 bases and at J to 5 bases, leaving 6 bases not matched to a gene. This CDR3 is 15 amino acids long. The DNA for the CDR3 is TGCGCCAGCAGCCAAGATTTGACAGGGATGTATGGCTACACCTTC. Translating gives CASSQDLTGMYGYTF.

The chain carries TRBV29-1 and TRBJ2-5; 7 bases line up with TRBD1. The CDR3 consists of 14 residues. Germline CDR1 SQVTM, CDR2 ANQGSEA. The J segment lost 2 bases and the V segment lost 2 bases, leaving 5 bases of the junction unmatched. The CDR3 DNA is TGCAGCGTTGAATTTGGGACAGCACAAGAGACCCAGTACTTC. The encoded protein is CSVEFGTAQETQYF.

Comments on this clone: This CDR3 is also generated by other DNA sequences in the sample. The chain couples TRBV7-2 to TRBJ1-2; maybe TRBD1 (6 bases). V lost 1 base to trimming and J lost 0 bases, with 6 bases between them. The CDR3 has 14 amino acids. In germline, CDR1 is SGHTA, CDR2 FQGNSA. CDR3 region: CASSLGTANYGYTF. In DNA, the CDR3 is TGTGCCAGCAGCTTAGGGACAGCTAACTATGGCTACACCTTC.

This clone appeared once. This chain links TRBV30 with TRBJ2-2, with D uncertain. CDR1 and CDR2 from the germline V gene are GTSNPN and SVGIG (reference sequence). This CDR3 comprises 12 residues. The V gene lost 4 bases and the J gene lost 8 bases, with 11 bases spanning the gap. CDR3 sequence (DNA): TGTGCCTGGACTAAGAGTTCTGGGGAGCTGTTTTTT. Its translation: CAWTKSSGELFF.

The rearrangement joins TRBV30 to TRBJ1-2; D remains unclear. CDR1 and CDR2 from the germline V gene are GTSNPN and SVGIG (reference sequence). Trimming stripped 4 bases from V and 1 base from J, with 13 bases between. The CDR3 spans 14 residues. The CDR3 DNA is TGTGCCTGGATGGAGAAAAGCGTTAACTATGGCTACACCTTC. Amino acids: CAWMEKSVNYGYTF.

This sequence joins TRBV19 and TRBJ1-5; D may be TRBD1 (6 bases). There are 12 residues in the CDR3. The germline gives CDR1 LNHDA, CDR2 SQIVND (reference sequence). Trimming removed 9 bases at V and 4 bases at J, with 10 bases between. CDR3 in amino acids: CASRDTNQPQHF. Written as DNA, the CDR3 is TGTGCCAGCCGGGACACTAATCAGCCCCAGCATTTT.

The CDR3 nucleotides are TGTGCCAGCAGTTTCCGGGGAATGAACACTGAAGCTTTCTTT. Amino acid sequence: CASSFRGMNTEAFF. The chain employs TRBV27 and TRBJ1-1; D unclear. The CDR3 covers 14 residues. V was pared by 3 bases and J by 0 bases, with 8 bases between. Germline-derived CDR1 and CDR2 are MNHEY and SMNVEV (reference sequence).

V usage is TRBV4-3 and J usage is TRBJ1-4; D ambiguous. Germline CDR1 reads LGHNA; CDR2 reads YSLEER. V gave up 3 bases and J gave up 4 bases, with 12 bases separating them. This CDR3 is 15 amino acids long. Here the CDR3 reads CASSHDAGGNEKLFF. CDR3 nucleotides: TGCGCCAGCAGCCATGATGCAGGAGGTAATGAAAAACTGTTTTTT.

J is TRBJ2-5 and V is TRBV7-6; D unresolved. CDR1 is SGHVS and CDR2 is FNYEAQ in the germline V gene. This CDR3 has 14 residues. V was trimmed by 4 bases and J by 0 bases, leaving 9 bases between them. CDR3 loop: CASSSTVYQETQYF. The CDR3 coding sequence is TGTGCCAGCAGCTCTACTGTGTACCAAGAGACCCAGTACTTC.

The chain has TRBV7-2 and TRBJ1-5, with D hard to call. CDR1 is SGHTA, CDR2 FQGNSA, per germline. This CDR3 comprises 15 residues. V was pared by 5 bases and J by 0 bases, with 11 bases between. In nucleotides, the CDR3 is TGTGCCAGCAGCCTAATCGGGGATAGCAATCAGCCCCAGCATTTT. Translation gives CASSLIGDSNQPQHF.

CDR3 region: CASSTSGSTDTQYF. Here the CDR3 DNA reads TGTGCCAGTAGTACGAGCGGGAGCACAGATACGCAGTATTTT. The chain has TRBV19 and TRBJ2-3, with TRBD2 as a possible D gene (6 bases). The CDR3 loop spans 14 amino acids. V was shortened by 4 bases and J by 0 bases, with 8 bases between the two germline ends. Germline V gene data show CDR1 as LNHDA and CDR2 as SQIVND (reference sequence).

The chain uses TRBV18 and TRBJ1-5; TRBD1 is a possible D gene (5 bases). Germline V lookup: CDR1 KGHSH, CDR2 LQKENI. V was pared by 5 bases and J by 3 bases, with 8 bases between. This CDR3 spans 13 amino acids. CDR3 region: CASSGGNNQPQHF. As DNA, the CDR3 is TGTGCCAGCTCAGGGGGGAACAATCAGCCCCAGCATTTT.

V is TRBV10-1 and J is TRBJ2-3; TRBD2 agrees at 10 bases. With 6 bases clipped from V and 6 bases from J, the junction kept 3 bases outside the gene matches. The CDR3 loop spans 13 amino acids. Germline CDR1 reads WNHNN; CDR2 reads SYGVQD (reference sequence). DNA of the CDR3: TGCGCCAGCAGCGGGACTAGCGTGGATACGCAGTATTTT. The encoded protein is CASSGTSVDTQYF.

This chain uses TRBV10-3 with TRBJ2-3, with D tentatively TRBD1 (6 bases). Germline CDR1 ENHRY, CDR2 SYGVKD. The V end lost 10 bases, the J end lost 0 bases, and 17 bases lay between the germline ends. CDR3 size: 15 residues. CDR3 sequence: CASRHQGSSTDTQYF. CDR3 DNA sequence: TGTGCCAGCAGACACCAGGGGAGTAGCACAGATACGCAGTATTTT.

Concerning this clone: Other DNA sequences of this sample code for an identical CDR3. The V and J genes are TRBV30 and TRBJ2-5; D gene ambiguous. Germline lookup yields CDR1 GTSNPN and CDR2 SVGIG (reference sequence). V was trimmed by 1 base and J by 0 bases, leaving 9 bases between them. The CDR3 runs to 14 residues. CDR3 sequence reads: CAWSGGGNQETQYF. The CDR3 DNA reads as TGTGCCTGGAGTGGTGGTGGCAACCAAGAGACCCAGTACTTC. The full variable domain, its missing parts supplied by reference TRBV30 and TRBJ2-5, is SQTIHQWPATLVQPVGSPLSLECTVEGTSNPNLYWYRQAAGRGLQLLFYSVGIGQISSEVPQNLSASRPQDRQFILSSKKLLLSDSGFYLCAWSGGGNQETQYFGPGTRLLVL.

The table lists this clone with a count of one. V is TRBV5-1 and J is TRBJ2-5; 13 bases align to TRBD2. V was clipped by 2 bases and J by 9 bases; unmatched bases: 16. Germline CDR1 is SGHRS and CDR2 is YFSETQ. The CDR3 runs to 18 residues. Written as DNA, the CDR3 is TGCGCCAGCAGCTTTGGACTAGCGGGGGCCCAACTAACAAAGGCCCAGTACTTC. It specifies CASSFGLAGAQLTKAQYF.

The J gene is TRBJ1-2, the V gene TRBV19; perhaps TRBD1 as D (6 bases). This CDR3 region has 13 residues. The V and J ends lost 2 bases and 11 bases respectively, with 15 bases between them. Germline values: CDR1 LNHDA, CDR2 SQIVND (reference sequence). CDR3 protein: CASSITDRNPYTF. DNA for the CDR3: TGTGCCAGTAGTATAACGGACAGAAACCCATACACCTTC.

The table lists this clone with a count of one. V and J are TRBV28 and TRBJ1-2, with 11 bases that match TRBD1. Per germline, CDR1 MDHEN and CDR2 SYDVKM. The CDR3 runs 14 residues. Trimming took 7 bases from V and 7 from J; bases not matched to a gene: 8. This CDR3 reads CASTLGTGGVGYTF. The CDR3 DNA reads TGTGCCAGCACCCTCGGGACAGGGGGAGTTGGCTACACCTTC.

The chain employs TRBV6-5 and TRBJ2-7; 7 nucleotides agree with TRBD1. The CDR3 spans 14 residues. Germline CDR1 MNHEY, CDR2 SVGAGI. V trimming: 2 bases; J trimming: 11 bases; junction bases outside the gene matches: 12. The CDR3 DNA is TGTGCCAGCAGTTACGACAGGGTCACCCTGAAGGAGTACTTC. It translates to CASSYDRVTLKEYF.

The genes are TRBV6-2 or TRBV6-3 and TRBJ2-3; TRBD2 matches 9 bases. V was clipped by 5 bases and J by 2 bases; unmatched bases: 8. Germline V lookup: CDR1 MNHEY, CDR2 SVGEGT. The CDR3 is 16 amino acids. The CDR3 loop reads CASSVPAGGNTDTQYF. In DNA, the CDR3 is TGTGCCAGCAGTGTTCCAGCGGGGGGAAACACAGATACGCAGTATTTT.

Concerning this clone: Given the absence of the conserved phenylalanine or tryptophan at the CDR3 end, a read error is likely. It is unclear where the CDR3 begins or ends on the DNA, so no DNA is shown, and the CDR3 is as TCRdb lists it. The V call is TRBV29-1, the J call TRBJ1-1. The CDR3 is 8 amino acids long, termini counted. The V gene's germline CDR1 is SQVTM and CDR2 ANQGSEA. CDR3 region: CSVEEGSY.

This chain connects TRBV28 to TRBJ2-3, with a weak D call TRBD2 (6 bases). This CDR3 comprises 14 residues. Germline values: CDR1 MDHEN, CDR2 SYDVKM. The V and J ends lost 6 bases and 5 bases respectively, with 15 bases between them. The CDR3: CASSLPGGRDTQYF. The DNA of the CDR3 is TGTGCCAGCAGCCTACCTGGGGGGAGAGATACGCAGTATTTT.

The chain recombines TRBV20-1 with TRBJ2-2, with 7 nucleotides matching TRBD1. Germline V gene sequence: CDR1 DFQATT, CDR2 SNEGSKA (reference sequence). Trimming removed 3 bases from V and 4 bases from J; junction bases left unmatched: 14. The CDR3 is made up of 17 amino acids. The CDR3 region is CSASSRDSFSTTGELFF. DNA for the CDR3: TGCAGTGCTAGTTCAAGGGACAGTTTCTCTACCACCGGGGAGCTGTTTTTT.

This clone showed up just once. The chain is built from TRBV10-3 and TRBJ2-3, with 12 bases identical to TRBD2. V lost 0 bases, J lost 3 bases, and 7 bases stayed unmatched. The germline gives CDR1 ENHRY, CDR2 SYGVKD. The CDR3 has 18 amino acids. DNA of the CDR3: TGTGCCATCAGTGAGTCGGCCACTAGCGGGGGGCTGACAGATACGCAGTATTTT. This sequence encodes CAISESATSGGLTDTQYF.

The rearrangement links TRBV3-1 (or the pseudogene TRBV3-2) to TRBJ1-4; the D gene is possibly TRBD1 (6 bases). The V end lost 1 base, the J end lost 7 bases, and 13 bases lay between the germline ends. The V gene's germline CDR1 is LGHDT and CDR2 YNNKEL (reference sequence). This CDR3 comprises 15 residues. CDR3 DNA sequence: TGTGCCAGCAGCCAAGTCTTGGGGGCGGGTGAAAAACTGTTTTTT. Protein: CASSQVLGAGEKLFF.

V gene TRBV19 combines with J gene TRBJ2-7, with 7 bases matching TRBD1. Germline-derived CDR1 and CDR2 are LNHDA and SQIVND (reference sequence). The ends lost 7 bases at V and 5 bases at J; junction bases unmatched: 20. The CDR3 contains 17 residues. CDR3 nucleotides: TGTGCCAGTACCGCGGACAGGAGAGGTTCTTCTACTAACGAGCAGTACTTC. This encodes CASTADRRGSSTNEQYF.